Listed here are 29 T cell receptor beta chains from one sample, sequenced in a study of radiotherapy plus CTLA-4 blockade in lung cancer. The data were produced by immunoSEQ multiplex PCR, yet TCRdb's version contains in-frame clones alone and is incomplete. The table has tens of thousands of clones, 77% seen once. Sequenced here: peripheral blood, sampled from a patient treated with radiotherapy plus ipilimumab. The receptors derive from a human donor with non-small cell lung cancer who had a complete response to radiotherapy plus ipilimumab.

This chain connects TRBV19 to TRBJ2-2; perhaps D is TRBD1 or TRBD2 (5 bases each). The germline V gene has CDR1 LNHDA and CDR2 SQIVND (reference sequence). CDR3 length: 15 residues. Trimming pared 8 bases from V and 5 bases from J, leaving 18 bases between. DNA of the CDR3: TGTGCCAGTGGCTCCGGGGCGCAGGGTACCGGGGAGCTGTTTTTT. This gives the protein CASGSGAQGTGELFF. The full variable domain, in which reference TRBV19 and TRBJ2-2 provide the parts outside the CDR3, is DGGITQSPKYLFRKEGQNVTLSCEQNLNHDAMYWYRQDPGQGLRLIYYSQIVNDFQKGDIAEGYSVSREKKESFPLTVTSAQKNPTAFYLCASGSGAQGTGELFFGEGSRLTVL.

The chain couples TRBV5-1 to TRBJ1-2, with TRBD1 matching 9 bases. Per the germline V gene, CDR1 is SGHRS and CDR2 is YFSETQ. The CDR3 spans 18 residues. Trimming at V came to 3 bases and at J to 2 bases, leaving 14 bases not matched to a gene. Here the CDR3 DNA reads TGCGCCAGCAGCTCAAATCCCAGGGGACAGGGACTAAACTATGGCTACACCTTC. Translation: CASSSNPRGQGLNYGYTF.

The chain carries TRBV11-2 and TRBJ1-1; possible D gene TRBD1, 6 bases. V was trimmed by 6 bases and J by 4 bases, leaving 12 bases between them. Germline V gives CDR1 SGHAT, CDR2 FQNNGV. This CDR3 has 13 residues. The CDR3 loop reads CASSSGGSTEAFF. CDR3 nucleotide sequence: TGTGCCAGCAGTTCCGGGGGCAGCACTGAAGCTTTCTTT.

This chain connects TRBV5-7 to TRBJ2-5, with 8 nucleotides matching TRBD2. TRBV5-7 is reported as an ORF; its role is uncertain. V trimming: 5 bases; J trimming: 5 bases; junction bases outside the gene matches: 11. The CDR3 has 15 residues. This CDR3 is CASRLSGGGTETQYF. The CDR3 DNA follows: TGTGCCAGCAGATTAAGCGGGGGCGGCACGGAGACCCAGTACTTC.

The table lists this clone with a few counts. The chain joins TRBV5-8 to TRBJ1-2; D is possibly TRBD1 (5 bases). CDR1 and CDR2 (germline): SGHTS, YDEGEE. This CDR3 is 14 amino acids long. The V end was cut by 4 bases, the J end by 8 bases, with 18 bases between. CDR3 DNA sequence: TGTGCCAGCAGCACCGAGGGGACGGCGGGGGGCTACACCTTC. This sequence encodes CASSTEGTAGGYTF. The variable domain in full, completed from reference TRBV5-8 and TRBJ1-2, reads EAGVTQSPTHLIKTRGQQATLRCSPISGHTSVYWYQQALGLGLQFLLWYDEGEERNRGNFPPRFSGRQFPNYSSELNVNALELEDSALYLCASSTEGTAGGYTFGSGTRLTVV.

This chain connects TRBV11-2 to TRBJ2-2; 8 nucleotides line up with TRBD1. This CDR3 has 16 amino acids. The J segment lost 7 bases and the V segment lost 4 bases, leaving 11 bases of the junction unmatched. CDR1 is SGHAT and CDR2 is FQNNGV in the germline V gene. CDR3 in amino acids: CASSSAPQGAGGELFF. Written as DNA, the CDR3 is TGTGCCAGCAGCTCGGCCCCTCAGGGGGCGGGCGGGGAGCTGTTTTTT.

The V gene is TRBV20-1, the J gene TRBJ1-1; TRBD1 matches 7 bases. Losses at the gene ends were 7 bases for V and 8 bases for J; bases not matched to a gene: 7. This CDR3 is built from 11 residues. Germline CDR1 reads DFQATT; CDR2 reads SNEGSKA (reference sequence). The CDR3 DNA reads as TGCAGTGTTAACAGGGGCAGCGAAGCTTTCTTT. As protein: CSVNRGSEAFF.

This chain links TRBV11-2 with TRBJ1-3; 8 bases agree with TRBD1. Germline loops: CDR1 SGHAT, CDR2 FQNNGV. The CDR3 loop spans 16 amino acids. The V segment lost 3 bases and the J segment 2 bases; nucleotides outside the gene matches: 6. This CDR3 reads CASSFFSGGTGNTIYF. CDR3 in DNA: TGTGCCAGCAGCTTCTTTTCAGGGGGCACTGGAAACACCATATATTTT.

The chain couples TRBV19 to TRBJ1-1, with a weak D call TRBD1 (6 bases). This CDR3 region has 12 residues. The V end was cut by 3 bases, the J end by 8 bases, with 10 bases between. Germline V gene data show CDR1 as LNHDA and CDR2 as SQIVND (reference sequence). CDR3 nucleotide sequence: TGTGCCAGTAGTATTTACAGGGAAGAAGCTTTCTTT. Amino acids: CASSIYREEAFF.

Sample share makes this clone medium-sized. The chain's CDR3 is CASSFMGGNTEAFF. In nucleotides, the CDR3 is TGCGCCAGCAGCTTCATGGGGGGGAACACTGAAGCTTTCTTT. The V and J genes are TRBV5-1 and TRBJ1-1; D is perhaps TRBD1 (5 bases). The V end lost 2 bases, the J end lost 1 base, and 9 bases lay between the germline ends. Germline assignment: CDR1 SGHRS and CDR2 YFSETQ. CDR3 size: 14 residues.

This clone was seen a few times. The V call is TRBV5-6, the J call TRBJ2-4; 15 bases fit TRBD2. This CDR3 contains 18 residues. V shed 4 bases and J 0 bases; nucleotides not matched to a gene: 5. The germline gives CDR1 SGHDT, CDR2 YYEEEE. The CDR3 reads CASSLGLAGGLAKNIQYF. The CDR3 DNA reads as TGTGCCAGCAGCCTTGGACTAGCGGGAGGGCTAGCCAAAAACATTCAGTACTTC.

The chain recombines TRBV11-2 with TRBJ2-7; a possible D gene is TRBD2 (6 bases). CDR1 and CDR2 from the germline V gene are SGHAT and FQNNGV. CDR3 size: 14 residues. V lost 5 bases, J lost 4 bases, and 15 bases lay in between. The CDR3: CASSVIGRGYEQYV. The CDR3 nucleotides read TGTGCCAGCAGCGTAATTGGGCGGGGATACGAGCAGTACGTC.

The chain employs TRBV19 and TRBJ1-5, with 7 bases identical to TRBD1. The CDR3 extends over 14 amino acids. With 2 bases clipped from V and 6 bases from J, the junction kept 4 bases outside the gene matches. CDR1 is LNHDA and CDR2 is SQIVND in the germline V gene (reference sequence). As DNA, the CDR3 is TGTGCCAGTAGTATAAAGGGGGCGATTCAGCCCCAGCATTTT. Translated: CASSIKGAIQPQHF.

This chain links TRBV6-1 with TRBJ2-7, with a weak D call TRBD2 (5 bases). There are 15 residues in the CDR3. Trimming stripped 4 bases from V and 0 bases from J, with 13 bases between. Germline V gene sequence: CDR1 MNHNS, CDR2 SASEGT. The CDR3 DNA is TGTGCCAGCAGTGGAAGCGGAGTCGGCTCCTACGAGCAGTACGTC. Translated: CASSGSGVGSYEQYV.

The chain employs TRBV19 and TRBJ1-5; the match to TRBD1 covers 7 bases. The CDR3 runs 13 residues. V trimming: 4 bases; J trimming: 7 bases; junction bases outside the gene matches: 4. Germline V CDR1 and CDR2: LNHDA, SQIVND (reference sequence). The CDR3 loop is CASSTQGEQPQHF. CDR3 sequence (DNA): TGTGCCAGTAGTACCCAGGGGGAACAGCCCCAGCATTTT.

This rearrangement joins TRBV7-2 to TRBJ2-3, with D perhaps assigned TRBD1 or TRBD2 (6 bases each). The V gene lost 5 bases and the J gene lost 2 bases, with 17 bases spanning the gap. Germline values: CDR1 SGHTA, CDR2 FQGNSA. The CDR3 extends over 16 amino acids. The CDR3 DNA is TGTGCCAGCAGCACCCAAGGGGGGACCCACACAGATACGCAGTATTTT. Its translation: CASSTQGGTHTDTQYF.

This rearrangement joins TRBV19 to TRBJ1-2; 7 bases align to TRBD1. V shed 9 bases and J 5 bases; nucleotides not matched to a gene: 15. Germline values: CDR1 LNHDA, CDR2 SQIVND (reference sequence). The CDR3 has 15 residues. This CDR3 is CASTGSRDRAYGYTF. CDR3 in DNA: TGTGCCAGCACCGGATCTAGAGACAGGGCTTATGGCTACACCTTC.

This chain connects TRBV27 to TRBJ2-7; 9 bases line up with TRBD1. The CDR3 totals 16 residues. The junction had 9 bases not matched to a gene; V was cut back by 4 bases and J by 2 bases. CDR1 and CDR2 (germline): MNHEY, SMNVEV (reference sequence). This chain's CDR3 is CASSSIDRGSPYEQYV. CDR3 DNA: TGTGCCAGCAGTTCTATTGACAGGGGGTCCCCCTACGAGCAGTACGTC.

V gene TRBV19 combines with J gene TRBJ2-1, with D unclear. Germline V gene sequence: CDR1 LNHDA, CDR2 SQIVND (reference sequence). The CDR3 runs to 12 residues. The ends were cut back, 1 base at V and 15 bases at J, with 13 bases in the middle. CDR3 residues: CASSIGDGRGFF. In DNA, the CDR3 is TGTGCCAGTAGTATAGGTGACGGACGCGGGTTCTTC. The full variable domain, with the rest looked up from reference TRBV19 and TRBJ2-1, is DGGITQSPKYLFRKEGQNVTLSCEQNLNHDAMYWYRQDPGQGLRLIYYSQIVNDFQKGDIAEGYSVSREKKESFPLTVTSAQKNPTAFYLCASSIGDGRGFFGPGTRLTVL.

The chain recombines TRBV2 with TRBJ2-5, with D possibly TRBD1 on 5 matching bases. Germline CDR1 SNHLY, CDR2 FYNNEI. Trimming pared 5 bases from V and 1 base from J, leaving 8 bases between. The CDR3 consists of 13 residues. CDR3 loop: CASSLGPQETQYF. CDR3 sequence (DNA): TGTGCCAGCAGTCTGGGGCCCCAAGAGACCCAGTACTTC.

This chain uses TRBV19 with TRBJ2-2; a weak D match, TRBD2 (6 bases). In germline, CDR1 is LNHDA, CDR2 SQIVND (reference sequence). The CDR3 runs 16 residues. V was clipped by 5 bases and J by 4 bases, with 17 bases between them. CDR3 region: CASSLGRKGLTGELFF. In nucleotides, the CDR3 is TGTGCCAGTAGTTTAGGAAGAAAGGGACTCACCGGGGAGCTGTTTTTT.

This chain connects TRBV5-1 to TRBJ2-7; 10 positions agree with TRBD1. This CDR3 region has 15 residues. Germline V gene sequence: CDR1 SGHRS, CDR2 YFSETQ. V lost 3 bases to trimming and J lost 3 bases; unmatched junction nucleotides: 6. The CDR3 is CASSSGQGGGYEQYV. CDR3 DNA: TGCGCCAGCAGCTCTGGACAGGGGGGAGGCTACGAGCAGTACGTC.

The rearrangement uses TRBV10-3 and TRBJ2-7, with unresolved D. The CDR3 length is 13 residues. V shed 6 bases and J shed 2 bases, with 11 bases lying between them. The germline gives CDR1 ENHRY, CDR2 SYGVKD. CDR3 residues: CAISLDGTYEQYV. CDR3 sequence (DNA): TGTGCCATCAGCTTGGACGGTACCTACGAGCAGTACGTC.

The rearrangement uses TRBV10-3 and TRBJ2-7; the D gene is possibly TRBD2 (6 bases). Germline values: CDR1 ENHRY, CDR2 SYGVKD. The V end was cut by 3 bases, the J end by 3 bases, with 15 bases between. The CDR3 spans 15 residues. The CDR3 is CAISETPGGDYEQYF. In DNA, the CDR3 is TGTGCCATCAGTGAAACCCCTGGAGGGGACTACGAGCAGTACTTC.

The rearrangement joins TRBV9 to TRBJ1-1, with D possibly matching TRBD1 (5 bases). The CDR3 length is 17 residues. Germline lookup yields CDR1 SGDLS and CDR2 YYNGEE. V shed 5 bases and J shed 4 bases, with 24 bases lying between them. This chain's CDR3 is CASRPQGSFRKSTEAFF. The DNA for the CDR3 is TGTGCCAGCAGACCCCAGGGCTCATTCAGAAAGAGCACTGAAGCTTTCTTT. The full variable domain, with the rest looked up from reference TRBV9 and TRBJ1-1, is DSGVTQTPKHLITATGQRVTLRCSPRSGDLSVYWYQQSLDQGLQFLIQYYNGEERAKGNILERFSAQQFPDLHSELNLSSLELGDSALYFCASRPQGSFRKSTEAFFGQGTRLTVV.

J is TRBJ1-2 and V is TRBV30; D unresolved. This CDR3 spans 14 amino acids. In germline, CDR1 is GTSNPN, CDR2 SVGIG (reference sequence). Deletions cut 3 bases from V and 7 bases from J, with 18 bases between. DNA of the CDR3: TGTGCCTGGAGGGGCACATCTAGGACGGGTGGCTACACCTTC. As protein: CAWRGTSRTGGYTF.

The genes are TRBV6-5 and TRBJ1-3, with D possibly matching TRBD1 (5 bases). The germline CDR1 and CDR2 sequences are MNHEY and SVGAGI. The ends were cut back, 2 bases at V and 0 bases at J, with 11 bases in the middle. CDR3 length equals 16 residues. CDR3: CASSYGRDSSGNTIYF. Here the CDR3 DNA reads TGTGCCAGCAGTTACGGGCGCGACAGCTCTGGAAACACCATATATTTT.

The V call is TRBV6-5, the J call TRBJ2-5; D ambiguous. This CDR3 is built from 14 residues. The V gene's germline CDR1 is MNHEY and CDR2 SVGAGI. Trimming cost V 6 bases and J 13 bases, with 24 bases left between them. This CDR3 reads CASSPLRNSPKMYF. DNA for the CDR3: TGTGCCAGCAGCCCCCTCCGAAATTCGCCCAAGATGTACTTC.

The chain carries TRBV5-1 and TRBJ2-3, with a possible D match to TRBD2 (6 bases). The CDR3 spans 16 residues. Germline V gene sequence: CDR1 SGHRS, CDR2 YFSETQ. The germline V and J ends were trimmed by 3 bases and 2 bases, with 16 bases remaining between them. The CDR3 protein is CASSSVYGGATDTQYF. The CDR3 bases are TGCGCCAGCAGCTCGGTCTACGGCGGGGCCACAGATACGCAGTATTTT.